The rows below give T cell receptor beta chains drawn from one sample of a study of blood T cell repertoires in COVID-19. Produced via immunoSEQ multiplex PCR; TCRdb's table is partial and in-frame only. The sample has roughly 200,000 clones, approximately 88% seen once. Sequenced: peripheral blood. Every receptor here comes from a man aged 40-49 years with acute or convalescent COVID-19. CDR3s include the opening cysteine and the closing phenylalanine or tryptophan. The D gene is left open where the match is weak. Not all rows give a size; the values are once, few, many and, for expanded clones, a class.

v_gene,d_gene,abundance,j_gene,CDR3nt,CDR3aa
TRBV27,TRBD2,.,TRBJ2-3,TGTGCCAGCAGTCCCTCAACGCCGGGACTAGTAACAGATACGCAGTATTTT,CASSPSTPGLVTDTQYF
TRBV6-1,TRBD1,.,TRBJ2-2,TGTGCCAGCAGTGAATGGACAGGGCCCACCGGGGAGCTGTTTTTT,CASSEWTGPTGELFF
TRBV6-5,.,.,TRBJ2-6,TGTGCCAGCAGTTACGATCCTAGTGGGGCCAACGTCCTGACTTTC,CASSYDPSGANVLTF
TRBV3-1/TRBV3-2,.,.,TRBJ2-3,TGTGCCAGCAGCCAAGATTCAGGCACAGATACGCAGTATTTT,CASSQDSGTDTQYF
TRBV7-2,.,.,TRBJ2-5,TGTGCCAGCAGCTCTAATCCTAGCGAGACCCAGTACTTC,CASSSNPSETQYF
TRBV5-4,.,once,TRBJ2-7,TGTGCCAGCAGCAATAGGACATACCTGGGTCCCTACGAGCAGTACTTC,CASSNRTYLGPYEQYF
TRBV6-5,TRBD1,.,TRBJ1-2,TGTGCCAGCAGACAGACAGGGATCTATGGCTACACCTTC,CASRQTGIYGYTF
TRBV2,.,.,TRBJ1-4,TGTGCCAGCATCCTAACGAAGGGGTCTAATGAAAAACTGTTTTTT,CASILTKGSNEKLFF
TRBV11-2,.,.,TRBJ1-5,TGTGCCAGCAGCCATAGCAGCAATCAGCCCCAGCATTTT,CASSHSSNQPQHF
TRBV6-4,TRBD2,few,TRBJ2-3,TGTGCCAGCAGTGAGAAAGGACTAGCGTCATCAGATACGCAGTATTTT,CASSEKGLASSDTQYF
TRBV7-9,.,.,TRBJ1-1,TGTGCCAGCAGCGTAATGAACACTGAAGCTTTCTTT,CASSVMNTEAFF
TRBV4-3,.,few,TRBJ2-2,TGCGCCAGCAGCCAACCCGGGAGTTATACCGGGGAGCTGTTTTTT,CASSQPGSYTGELFF
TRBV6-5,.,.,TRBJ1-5,TGTGCCAGCAGCCCCGCGGGGGGCAATCAGCCCCAGCATTTT,CASSPAGGNQPQHF
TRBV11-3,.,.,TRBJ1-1,TGTGCCAGCAGCTTAGATGGAGGGCCGTGGACTGAAGCTTTCTTT,CASSLDGGPWTEAFF
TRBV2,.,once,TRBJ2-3,TGTGCCAGCAGTGCCAGGGTTCGAGGAGATACGCAGTATTTT,CASSARVRGDTQYF
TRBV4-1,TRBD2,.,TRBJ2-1,TGCGCCAGCAGCCACCTCGGACTAGCGGTGAGCTCCTACAATGAGCAGTTCTTC,CASSHLGLAVSSYNEQFF
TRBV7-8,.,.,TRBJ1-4,TGTGCCAGCAGTTCTGGGAGGGGGAGGGATGAAAAACTGTTTTTT,CASSSGRGRDEKLFF
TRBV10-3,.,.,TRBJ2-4,TGTGCCATCAGTGAAATGGCTGAAAACATTCAGTACTTC,CAISEMAENIQYF
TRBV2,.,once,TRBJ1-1,TGTGCCAGCATCGTCAGTTCCCTGAACACTGAAGCTTTCTTT,CASIVSSLNTEAFF
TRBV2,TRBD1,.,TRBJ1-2,TGTGCCAGCAGTCTCGCGGACAGGGACCATGGCTACACCTTC,CASSLADRDHGYTF